These 21 T cell receptor beta chains were all obtained from the same sample, sequenced in a study of cytomegalovirus exposure and HLA in healthy donors. This PCR relied on a set of 60 Vbeta primers and 13 Jbeta primers. Profiling relied on immunoSEQ multiplex PCR, and the TCRdb table lists in-frame clones only, not all of them. The sample carries 150,000 to 180,000 clones, roughly 77% recorded once. Material for sequencing was PBMCs. The source is a man aged 25-45 years in good health and CMV-seropositive.

V usage is TRBV6-9 and J usage is TRBJ2-5; TRBD2 aligns across 10 bases. From germline, CDR1 is MNHGY and CDR2 SVAAGI. This CDR3 contains 15 residues. V gave up 1 base and J gave up 3 bases; unmatched junction bases: 2. CDR3 protein: CASSYCLAGEETQYF. DNA for the CDR3: TGTGCCAGCAGTTATTGCCTAGCGGGGGAAGAGACCCAGTACTTC.

The gene calls are TRBV6-6 and TRBJ1-5, with D perhaps TRBD1 (5 bases). CDR1 and CDR2 (germline): MNHNY, SVGAGI (reference sequence). V was shortened by 6 bases and J by 7 bases, with 10 bases between the two germline ends. The CDR3 length is 12 residues. CDR3 sequence reads: CASSQGNQPQHF. CDR3 sequence (DNA): TGTGCCAGCAGCCAGGGTAACCAGCCCCAGCATTTT.

The chain has TRBV2 and TRBJ1-1, with a weak D call TRBD1 (5 bases). The CDR3 is 13 residues long. CDR1 SNHLY and CDR2 FYNNEI come from the germline V gene. Between the trimmed V and J ends, which lost 6 bases and 7 bases, there was a span of 15 bases. CDR3 sequence: CASRLNGGSEAFF. In nucleotides, the CDR3 is TGTGCCAGCAGACTTAACGGGGGGAGTGAAGCTTTCTTT.

The chain uses TRBV6-1 and TRBJ1-1; D ambiguous. V was cut by 3 bases and J by 1 base, with 6 bases left in between. From germline, CDR1 is MNHNS and CDR2 SASEGT. CDR3 length: 13 amino acids. The CDR3 sequence is CASSEQANTEAFF. In DNA, the CDR3 is TGTGCCAGCAGTGAGCAGGCGAACACTGAAGCTTTCTTT.

The chain has TRBV27 and TRBJ2-1; D possibly corresponds to TRBD2 (6 bases). The CDR3 is 13 amino acids. The germline V gene encodes CDR1 MNHEY and CDR2 SMNVEV (reference sequence). Between the trimmed V and J ends, which lost 4 bases and 7 bases, there was a span of 11 bases. CDR3 protein: CASSWGLVNEQFF. The CDR3, as DNA: TGTGCCAGCAGTTGGGGACTGGTTAATGAGCAGTTCTTC.

The chain has TRBV28 and TRBJ1-2; the match to TRBD1 covers 11 bases. Germline-derived CDR1 and CDR2 are MDHEN and SYDVKM. The CDR3 sequence is 21 residues long. V dropped 4 bases and J dropped 2; count of bases not matched to a gene: 21. CDR3 in amino acids: CASSSGGTGGYLRTKNYGYTF. As DNA, the CDR3 is TGTGCCAGCAGTTCCGGAGGGACAGGGGGTTATCTACGGACGAAAAACTATGGCTACACCTTC.

This clone has more than one count but fewer than ten. The CDR3, as DNA: TGTGCCAGCAGTTACTCGAAACCCCAGGGCAATCAGCCCCAGCATTTT. Encoded protein: CASSYSKPQGNQPQHF. The chain couples TRBV6-5 to TRBJ1-5; D gene unclear. The CDR3 sequence is 16 residues long. Trimming removed 0 bases at V and 2 bases at J, with 11 bases between. Germline V gene lookup returns CDR1 MNHEY and CDR2 SVGAGI.

The rearrangement uses TRBV7-6 and TRBJ2-5, with TRBD1 matching 8 bases. The CDR3 consists of 15 residues. V was clipped by 5 bases and J by 9 bases; unmatched bases: 14. Germline CDR1 and CDR2: SGHVS and FNYEAQ. CDR3 sequence: CASSPTGGPSGAQYF. As DNA, the CDR3 is TGTGCCAGCAGCCCCACAGGGGGGCCTTCGGGGGCCCAGTACTTC. Based on the CDR3 plus reference TRBV7-6 and TRBJ2-5, the full variable domain is GAGVSQSPRYKVTKRGQDVALRCDPISGHVSLYWYRQALGQGPEFLTYFNYEAQQDKSGLPNDRFSAERPEGSISTLTIQRTEQRDSAMYRCASSPTGGPSGAQYFGPGTRLLVL.

This chain uses TRBV5-6 with TRBJ1-1, with TRBD1 as a possible D gene (5 bases). CDR3 length equals 15 residues. Germline CDR1 is SGHDT and CDR2 is YYEEEE. Trimming shortened V by 1 base and J by 1 base, and 11 bases separated the two germline ends. The CDR3, as DNA: TGTGCCAGCAGCTTGACTCCGCAGGGGAACACTGAAGCTTTCTTT. This encodes CASSLTPQGNTEAFF.

The V and J genes are TRBV7-2 and TRBJ1-6, with no clear D. Trimming cost V 2 bases and J 6 bases, with 8 bases left between them. Germline-derived CDR1 and CDR2 are SGHTA and FQGNSA. This CDR3 spans 14 amino acids. The CDR3 sequence: CASSLFSGNSPLHF. The CDR3 region has the DNA TGTGCCAGCAGCTTATTTAGTGGTAATTCACCCCTCCACTTT.

The V gene is TRBV6-6, the J gene TRBJ1-2, with D maybe TRBD1 (5 bases). CDR1 is MNHNY, CDR2 SVGAGI, per germline (reference sequence). Between the trimmed V and J ends, which lost 2 bases and 2 bases, there was a span of 9 bases. There are 14 residues in the CDR3. CDR3 region: CASSYGHRNYGYTF. The CDR3 nucleotides are TGTGCCAGCAGTTACGGACATAGGAACTATGGCTACACCTTC.

The J gene is TRBJ1-6, the V gene TRBV30, with TRBD1 identical over 7 bases. CDR3 length: 15 amino acids. With V trimmed by 3 bases and J by 6 bases, 8 bases remained unmatched. From germline, CDR1 is GTSNPN and CDR2 SVGIG (reference sequence). The CDR3 region is CAWSTPGQTNSPLHF. The CDR3, as DNA: TGTGCCTGGAGCACACCGGGACAGACTAATTCACCCCTCCACTTT.

This chain joins TRBV28 and TRBJ1-2; TRBD1 matches 7 bases. This CDR3 is 13 amino acids long. Germline V gives CDR1 MDHEN, CDR2 SYDVKM. The ends lost 5 bases at V and 8 bases at J; junction bases unmatched: 8. In nucleotides, the CDR3 is TGTGCCAGCAGTCGACAGGGATCGAAGGGCTACACCTTC. Translating it yields CASSRQGSKGYTF.

This sequence joins TRBV19 and TRBJ2-1; the D gene is possibly TRBD2 (7 bases). The CDR3 has 13 residues. Germline V gene data show CDR1 as LNHDA and CDR2 as SQIVND (reference sequence). V was pared by 3 bases and J by 7 bases, with 10 bases between. CDR3 loop: CASSIAGANEQFF. CDR3 sequence (DNA): TGTGCCAGTAGTATCGCGGGGGCAAATGAGCAGTTCTTC.

The rearrangement links TRBV28 to TRBJ1-5; 7 bases line up with TRBD1. The V and J ends lost 6 bases and 2 bases, in that order; junction bases with no gene match: 1. Germline CDR1 MDHEN, CDR2 SYDVKM. This CDR3 has 13 residues. For the CDR3, the DNA is TGTGCCAGCAGCGGGACAGGCAATCAGCCCCAGCATTTT. Encoded protein: CASSGTGNQPQHF.

The V call is TRBV29-1, the J call TRBJ2-7; a weak D match, TRBD1 (5 bases). Germline CDR1 and CDR2: SQVTM and ANQGSEA. V gave up 1 base and J gave up 3 bases, with 19 bases separating them. This CDR3 has 16 residues. CDR3 DNA: TGCAGCGTTGAAGTGTCTCCCCCCCAGGGAAGCTACGAGCAGTACTTC. It codes for CSVEVSPPQGSYEQYF.

The rearrangement links TRBV5-8 to TRBJ1-1; 7 positions agree with TRBD1. Germline CDR1 SGHTS, CDR2 YDEGEE. The CDR3 length is 13 residues. Germline trimming cut 1 base from V and 7 bases from J; bases unmatched to any gene: 4. CDR3 nucleotide sequence: TGTGCCAGCAGCTTGCCGGGACAGCATGAAGCTTTCTTT. Translating it yields CASSLPGQHEAFF.

The chain carries TRBV5-6 and TRBJ1-6; no firm D call. Trimming cost V 0 bases and J 3 bases, with 10 bases left between them. CDR3 length: 16 amino acids. CDR1 is SGHDT and CDR2 is YYEEEE in the germline V gene. CDR3 in amino acids: CASSLDQANYNSPLHF. The CDR3 DNA follows: TGTGCCAGCAGCTTGGATCAGGCCAACTATAATTCACCCCTCCACTTT.

This sequence joins TRBV30 and TRBJ2-5; 14 positions agree with TRBD2. J gave up 2 bases and V 2 bases, and 4 bases lay outside the gene matches. In germline, CDR1 is GTSNPN, CDR2 SVGIG (reference sequence). The CDR3 sequence is 16 residues long. The DNA for the CDR3 is TGTGCCTGGAGTACCGGGACTAGCGGGGGTCAAGAGACCCAGTACTTC. Protein sequence: CAWSTGTSGGQETQYF.

This rearrangement joins TRBV6-1 to TRBJ2-2, with TRBD2 identical over 9 bases. The J segment lost 5 bases and the V segment lost 8 bases, leaving 9 bases of the junction unmatched. CDR1 is MNHNS and CDR2 is SASEGT in the germline V gene. This CDR3 region has 15 residues. DNA for the CDR3: TGTGCCAGCGGGGGACTAGCAATGAAAACCGGGGAGCTGTTTTTT. It specifies CASGGLAMKTGELFF.

This clone showed up just once. The chain links TRBV5-6 to TRBJ1-2; a possible D gene is TRBD1 (6 bases). With 4 bases removed from V and 4 bases from J, the gap between germline ends came to 17 bases. CDR3 length: 15 residues. Per germline, CDR1 SGHDT and CDR2 YYEEEE. CDR3 sequence (DNA): TGTGCCAGCAGCCTCCCGCCTCAGGGGATCTATGGCTACACCTTC. Its protein product is CASSLPPQGIYGYTF.